Each of the 10 T cell receptor beta chains below was sequenced from the same sample in a study of blood T cell repertoires in COVID-19 (TCRdb year 2020). The method behind the library was the immunoSEQ multiplex PCR assay. Imported from immuneACCESS, the table was reduced by TCRdb to in-frame sequences with V and J called. These copies leave out some clones; in studies compared against another copy, an unresolved V gene accounts for under half, and the cause of the remainder is not known. This sample gives some 210,000 clones in total; approximately 86% of them show up just once. About a tenth of the sample comes from the top ten. Material: PBMCs or T cells enriched from blood (not recorded which). Every receptor here comes from a man between 18 and 29 years old with acute COVID-19.

The V call is TRBV7-2, the J call TRBJ1-1; D is undetermined. The V gene lost 2 bases and the J gene lost 5 bases, with 12 bases spanning the gap. The CDR3 has 14 amino acids. Germline V gene lookup returns CDR1 SGHTA and CDR2 FQGNSA. CDR3 DNA: TGTGCCAGCAGCTTATTCCCGGGAGGTACTGAAGCTTTCTTT. Protein product: CASSLFPGGTEAFF.

This rearrangement joins TRBV28 to TRBJ2-1, with 11 bases matching TRBD1. The V gene end was trimmed by 0 bases and the J gene end by 4 bases; junction bases not matched to a gene: 5. Germline V lookup: CDR1 MDHEN, CDR2 SYDVKM. The CDR3 extends over 17 amino acids. The CDR3 is CASSLWGTGGDYNEQFF. DNA of the CDR3: TGTGCCAGCAGTTTATGGGGGACAGGGGGTGATTACAATGAGCAGTTCTTC.

The V call is TRBV21-1, the J call TRBJ2-3; TRBD1 is the table's D call and was not checked against the DNA. TRBV21-1 represents a pseudogene. This CDR3 comprises 18 residues. DNA of the CDR3: TGTGCCAGCAGCAAAGAGGGGGCGGAGGAACTTAGCACAGATACGCAGTATTTT. Protein: CASSKEGAEELSTDTQYF.

The chain joins TRBV15 to TRBJ1-2, with D possibly TRBD1 on 5 matching bases. There are 14 residues in the CDR3. Per the germline V gene, CDR1 is LNHNV and CDR2 is YYDKDF (reference sequence). Trimming stripped 3 bases from V and 6 bases from J, with 14 bases between. CDR3 nucleotide sequence: TGTGCCACCAGCAGGTCGATCGGGGGGGATGGCTACACCTTC. As protein: CATSRSIGGDGYTF.

The chain is built from TRBV5-8 and TRBJ1-2; 7 bases map to TRBD1. V dropped 3 bases and J dropped 4; count of bases not matched to a gene: 6. The V gene's germline CDR1 is SGHTS and CDR2 YDEGEE. This CDR3 is 14 amino acids long. CDR3 sequence: CASSSLTGTYGYTF. The CDR3 DNA follows: TGTGCCAGCAGCTCTCTGACAGGGACCTATGGCTACACCTTC.

The table lists this clone with a count of one. V usage is TRBV4-3 and J usage is TRBJ2-7; perhaps TRBD1 as D (5 bases). There are 15 residues in the CDR3. Germline V lookup: CDR1 LGHNA, CDR2 YSLEER. With 2 bases removed from V and 0 bases from J, the gap between germline ends came to 11 bases. This chain's CDR3 is CASSQRDSLSYEQYF. The CDR3 bases are TGCGCCAGCAGCCAAAGAGACAGTCTCTCCTACGAGCAGTACTTC.

V usage is TRBV5-5 and J usage is TRBJ2-1; a weak D match, TRBD1 (5 bases). Germline CDR1 reads SGHKS; CDR2 reads YYEKEE (reference sequence). This CDR3 spans 14 amino acids. V was trimmed by 2 bases and J by 6 bases, leaving 12 bases between them. For the CDR3, the DNA is TGTGCCAGCAGCTTTGGGGCCCTCCTCAATGAGCAGTTCTTC. It specifies CASSFGALLNEQFF.

The chain recombines TRBV27 with TRBJ2-2; a weak D match, TRBD1 (6 bases). The CDR3 extends over 15 amino acids. CDR1 MNHEY and CDR2 SMNVEV come from the germline V gene (reference sequence). V dropped 4 bases and J dropped 0 bases, with 9 bases sitting between them. This CDR3 is CASSSRGPNTGELFF. In nucleotides, the CDR3 is TGTGCCAGCAGTTCCAGGGGTCCGAACACCGGGGAGCTGTTTTTT.

The rearrangement joins TRBV6-5 to TRBJ2-1, with D hard to call. Germline CDR1 is MNHEY and CDR2 is SVGAGI. V was clipped by 4 bases and J by 9 bases, with 7 bases between them. The CDR3 has 11 residues. CDR3: CASSSAGEQFF. The CDR3 nucleotides read TGTGCCAGCAGTTCTGCAGGTGAGCAGTTCTTC.

The rearrangement uses TRBV10-3 and TRBJ2-5; 9 positions match TRBD2. The CDR3 extends over 13 amino acids. CDR1 and CDR2 from the germline V gene are ENHRY and SYGVKD. V lost 10 bases and J lost 3; bases outside the gene matches: 6. CDR3 bases: TGTGCCACCAGCGGGAGGTACGAAGAGACCCAGTACTTC. This codes for CATSGRYEETQYF.